The T cell receptor (beta chain) described here comes from a study of T cells in Graves' hyperthyroidism and ophthalmopathy. Researchers took RNA transcripts and amplified the TCR beta CDR3 regions from them. Initially, a first-round RT-PCR of the TCR CDR3 employed the HTBI primer set. MiXCR, run by TCRdb on the multiplex PCR reads, gives a single entry per CDR3 protein. The data contain 450,000 to 550,000 distinct CDR3 sequences, around 22% of them singletons. This clonotype was picked up many times. Its cognate antigen is unknown. This CDR3 has 15 amino acids. The V gene's germline CDR1 is DFQATT and CDR2 SNEGSKA (reference sequence). Trimming removed 0 bases from V and 0 bases from J, with 12 bases in between. Patients were excluded because of uncontrolled infection, other autoimmune disease, pregnancy or lactation. Source material for PBMCs was more than 7.5 ml fresh peripheral blood. Findings and limits, study-wide: Separating ophthalmopathy from stable hyperthyroidism was achieved by a 13 V-J model. It was a median around 6 months before onset that the model predicted ophthalmopathy.

The chain couples TRBV20-1 to TRBJ2-7; D perhaps matches TRBD1 (6 bases). The specimen sequenced was blood. This clonotype was obtained from a woman in her 30s with Graves' ophthalmopathy. CDR3 residues: CSARDQGQSSYEQYF. The CDR3 region has the DNA TGCAGTGCTAGAGATCAAGGACAGAGCTCCTACGAGCAGTACTTC.